This TCR beta chain comes out of a study of type 1 regulatory T cells (dated by TCRdb to the early 2020s). Regarding the complete study: An in vitro protocol by which a Tr1-enriched, alloantigen-specific CD4 T cell product named T-allo10 was generated was characterized in the study. Patients with hematological malignancies who were receiving allogeneic hematopoietic stem cell transplantation were the group in which T-allo10 was being clinically evaluated. General study outcomes and caveats: Tr1 cells showed a more restricted TCR repertoire than non-Tr1 cells, which the study interpreted as alloantigen-induced clonal expansion.

This clonotype has just a few counts. This receptor's antigen is unknown. No base-level quality is on record; no much larger clone is a single base apart. From the cysteine up to the phenylalanine, the CDR3 has a length of 13 residues. Only CDR3 DNA remains: 39 bases, in frame from the first base. Trimming removed 3 bases from V and 5 bases from J, leaving 10 bases between the germline ends. From the germline V gene, CDR1 is SGHAT and CDR2 is FQNNGV. The data were produced on an Illumina MiSeq. The public reads were quality trimmed at Q25 with fastp and then assembled into clones with MiXCR by TCRdb, keeping productive beta chains. Each CDR3 protein appears once, grouped with its most common genes and DNA. In this sample the table shows tens of thousands of distinct CDR3 sequences, under 25% of which occur a single time. The ten largest make up roughly 8.3% of the sample.

The chain employs TRBV11-2 and TRBJ2-5; no D gene call is confident. This TCR was recovered from a human donor in good health. The sequencing input was cultured type 1 regulatory T (Tr1) cells, either the whole culture or a sorted fraction (not recorded which). Explained via the paper, the cell subset or site label denotes: type 1 regulatory T cells sorted from the T-allo10 product. The base sequence is TGTGCCAGCAGCTTGGCTCCAAAGGAGACCCAGTACTTC. This is translated as CASSLAPKETQYF. The full variable domain, with segments outside the CDR3 supplied by the reference TRBV11-2 and TRBJ2-5 proteins, appears as EAGVAQSPRYKIIEKRQSVAFWCNPISGHATLYWYQQILGQGPKLLIQFQNNGVVDDSQLPKDRFSAERLKGVDSTLKIQPAKLEDSAVYLCASSLAPKETQYFGPGTRLLVL.